These 17 T cell receptor beta chains came from one sample sequenced in a study of blood T cell repertoires in COVID-19. Clones were sequenced by immunoSEQ multiplex PCR, and TCRdb holds only the in-frame ones, with some missing. The data hold about 270,000 clones, with 81% observed a single time. The specimen sequenced was peripheral blood. Receptors originate from a woman aged 55-69 years with active or convalescent COVID-19.

This chain links TRBV18 with TRBJ2-5, with D perhaps TRBD2 (6 bases). The CDR3 consists of 15 residues. Trimming shortened V by 2 bases and J by 4 bases, and 14 bases separated the two germline ends. CDR1 and CDR2 from the germline V gene are KGHSH and LQKENI. The CDR3 sequence: CASSPIGGEAETQYF. CDR3 coding DNA: TGTGCCAGCTCACCAATTGGCGGGGAGGCAGAGACCCAGTACTTC.

This clone came up once. V gene TRBV30 combines with J gene TRBJ2-5, with TRBD2 matching over 10 bases. The CDR3 runs 15 residues. Germline V CDR1 and CDR2: GTSNPN, SVGIG (reference sequence). Trimming cost V 4 bases and J 5 bases; bases outside gene matches: 10. CDR3 sequence: CAWIVSGGVFETQYF. CDR3 sequence (DNA): TGTGCCTGGATCGTCAGCGGGGGGGTTTTTGAGACCCAGTACTTC.

This chain links TRBV29-1 with TRBJ1-4, with D maybe TRBD1 (6 bases). This CDR3 contains 13 residues. V was clipped by 3 bases and J by 4 bases, with 9 bases between them. The germline gives CDR1 SQVTM, CDR2 ANQGSEA. The CDR3 region is CSVEGANNEKLFF. For the CDR3, the DNA is TGCAGCGTTGAGGGGGCGAATAATGAAAAACTGTTTTTT. Filled out from reference TRBV29-1 and TRBJ1-4, the complete variable domain reads SAVISQKPSRDICQRGTSLTIQCQVDSQVTMMFWYRQQPGQSLTLIATANQGSEATYESGFVIDKFPISRPNLTFSTLTVSNMSPEDSSIYLCSVEGANNEKLFFGSGTQLSVL.

The chain combines TRBV6-1 with TRBJ1-2, with TRBD1 matching over 7 bases. Per germline, CDR1 MNHNS and CDR2 SASEGT. V gave up 1 base and J gave up 6 bases; unmatched junction bases: 5. The CDR3 is 14 residues long. CDR3 amino acids: CASSEGQGLNGYTF. The CDR3 coding sequence is TGTGCCAGCAGTGAAGGACAGGGCCTGAATGGCTACACCTTC.

This clone was seen only once. The V call is TRBV7-9, the J call TRBJ1-2; 7 positions agree with TRBD1. The J segment lost 1 base and the V segment lost 4 bases, leaving 12 bases of the junction unmatched. Looked up from germline, CDR1 is SEHNR and CDR2 is FQNEAQ (reference sequence). This CDR3 contains 17 residues. The CDR3 is CASSWGHGTVLNYGYTF. CDR3 nucleotides: TGTGCCAGCAGCTGGGGGCACGGGACAGTCCTTAACTATGGCTACACCTTC. Based on the CDR3 plus reference TRBV7-9 and TRBJ1-2, the full variable domain is DTGVSQNPRHKITKRGQNVTFRCDPISEHNRLYWYRQTLGQGPEFLTYFQNEAQLEKSRLLSDRFSAERPKGSFSTLEIQRTEQGDSAMYLCASSWGHGTVLNYGYTFGSGTRLTVV.

The V gene is TRBV29-1, the J gene TRBJ1-1; D is perhaps TRBD1 (5 bases). The CDR3 is 14 amino acids. The V end lost 4 bases, the J end lost 1 base, and 13 bases lay between the germline ends. Germline V lookup: CDR1 SQVTM, CDR2 ANQGSEA. The CDR3 DNA reads as TGCAGCGTTGCCGCAGGGAGGGAGAACACTGAAGCTTTCTTT. Residues: CSVAAGRENTEAFF.

This sequence joins TRBV10-2 and TRBJ1-3; TRBD1 might be the D (6 bases). Germline CDR1 is WSHSY and CDR2 is SAAADI. This CDR3 region has 15 residues. Trimming removed 6 bases from V and 2 bases from J, with 14 bases in between. The CDR3 loop reads CASRMDRYPGNTIYF. Written as DNA, the CDR3 is TGCGCCAGCAGGATGGACAGATACCCTGGAAACACCATATATTTT.

The rearrangement links TRBV24-1 to TRBJ2-3; 8 bases fit TRBD2. From germline, CDR1 is KGHDR and CDR2 SFDVKD. The J segment lost 7 bases and the V segment lost 4 bases, leaving 21 bases of the junction unmatched. CDR3 length: 19 residues. CDR3 region: CATSDPLTPGGGGRNTQYF. The CDR3 DNA is TGTGCCACCAGTGACCCCCTTACTCCCGGGGGGGGTGGGAGAAATACGCAGTATTTT.

This chain connects TRBV3-1 (or the pseudogene TRBV3-2) to TRBJ2-7; D might be TRBD2 (5 bases). This CDR3 has 14 residues. Germline CDR1 is LGHDT and CDR2 is YNNKEL (reference sequence). V shed 4 bases and J shed 0 bases, with 10 bases lying between them. The CDR3 spells CASSPRLNSYEQYF. The CDR3 nucleotides are TGTGCCAGCAGCCCCCGACTAAACTCCTACGAGCAGTACTTC.

This clone was counted ten times or more. This chain joins TRBV5-6 and TRBJ2-1; weak D call: TRBD1 (5 bases). This CDR3 contains 16 residues. Deletions cut 3 bases from V and 4 bases from J, with 17 bases between. Per the germline V gene, CDR1 is SGHDT and CDR2 is YYEEEE. CDR3 region: CASSSVMAGSYNEQFF. The CDR3 DNA is TGTGCCAGCAGCTCCGTTATGGCAGGGTCATACAATGAGCAGTTCTTC.

The gene calls are TRBV2 and TRBJ1-1; 7 positions agree with TRBD1. CDR3 length equals 14 residues. The germline V gene encodes CDR1 SNHLY and CDR2 FYNNEI. The J segment lost 4 bases and the V segment lost 5 bases, leaving 7 bases of the junction unmatched. The CDR3 bases are TGTGCCAGCAGTTCGACAGGGAGCGTCACTGAAGCTTTCTTT. Protein: CASSSTGSVTEAFF.

Of note for this clone: At one of its ends the junction is not consistent with the germline gene, which may arise from a read error. Other DNA variants within this sample encode the same CDR3. This chain links TRBV27 with TRBJ2-7; D remains unclear. Germline values: CDR1 MNHEY, CDR2 SMNVEV (reference sequence). CDR3 length: 13 amino acids. The CDR3 spells CASSLSIAYEQYF. The CDR3 DNA reads as TGTGCCAGCAGTTTATCGATAGCCTACGAGCAGTACTTT.

This clone has only a few counts. The chain combines TRBV27 with TRBJ2-7; 7 bases match TRBD1. The germline V gene encodes CDR1 MNHEY and CDR2 SMNVEV (reference sequence). This CDR3 is 16 amino acids long. With V trimmed by 0 bases and J by 2 bases, 7 bases remained unmatched. Here the CDR3 DNA reads TGTGCCAGCAGTTTATCCGGACAGGCTGGGACCTACGAGCAGTACTTC. Encoded protein: CASSLSGQAGTYEQYF.

The chain carries TRBV11-2 and TRBJ1-1; perhaps TRBD1 as D (6 bases). CDR1 is SGHAT, CDR2 FQNNGV, per germline. V shed 5 bases and J shed 5 bases, with 15 bases lying between them. The CDR3 runs 14 residues. Here the CDR3 reads CASSATGSRTEAFF. CDR3 DNA: TGTGCCAGCAGCGCCACAGGGAGTCGAACTGAAGCTTTCTTT. Using reference TRBV11-2 and TRBJ1-1 for the parts outside the CDR3, the full variable domain is EAGVAQSPRYKIIEKRQSVAFWCNPISGHATLYWYQQILGQGPKLLIQFQNNGVVDDSQLPKDRFSAERLKGVDSTLKIQPAKLEDSAVYLCASSATGSRTEAFFGQGTRLTVV.

The chain employs TRBV5-1 and TRBJ1-1, with 10 bases that match TRBD1. The CDR3 runs 18 residues. J gave up 1 base and V 4 bases, and 13 bases lay outside the gene matches. Per the germline V gene, CDR1 is SGHRS and CDR2 is YFSETQ. CDR3 region: CASSVGRTGGLANTEAFF. CDR3 bases: TGCGCCAGCAGCGTGGGGCGGACAGGGGGATTGGCGAACACTGAAGCTTTCTTT.

CDR3 coding DNA: TGCGCCAGCAGCTTGGGGCCCCAGGGGGCGGGCGAAAAACTGTTTTTT. This encodes CASSLGPQGAGEKLFF. J is TRBJ1-4 and V is TRBV5-1, with 8 bases identical to TRBD1. This CDR3 is 16 amino acids long. The V segment lost 0 bases and the J segment 8 bases; nucleotides outside the gene matches: 9. CDR1 is SGHRS, CDR2 YFSETQ, per germline. Full variable domain (remainder filled in from reference TRBV5-1 and TRBJ1-4): KAGVTQTPRYLIKTRGQQVTLSCSPISGHRSVSWYQQTPGQGLQFLFEYFSETQRNKGNFPGRFSGRQFSNSRSEMNVSTLELGDSALYLCASSLGPQGAGEKLFFGSGTQLSVL.

The chain joins TRBV9 to TRBJ2-5; D might be TRBD2 (6 bases). The V end lost 0 bases, the J end lost 5 bases, and 8 bases lay between the germline ends. This CDR3 has 13 residues. Germline V lookup: CDR1 SGDLS, CDR2 YYNGEE. CDR3 in amino acids: CASSVVAGETQYF. CDR3 sequence (DNA): TGTGCCAGCAGCGTAGTTGCGGGGGAGACCCAGTACTTC.